The sequence of this T cell receptor (beta chain) was determined in a study of long-term antiretroviral therapy in people with HIV. Only one count was recorded for this clone. Antigen: not known. Per germline, CDR1 SEHNR and CDR2 FQNEAQ (reference sequence). The CDR3 length is 16 residues. J lost 4 bases, V lost 5 bases, and 6 bases had no gene match. It was version v3.0 of the immunoSEQ assay that was run at survey level. Assay used: immunoSEQ multiplex PCR; TCRdb lists only in-frame clones, some missing. The sample holds 15,000 to 20,000 clones, 60% to 85% seen once. In the United States, treatment was given to all participants with HIV. General observations from the study: The study found that diversity rose after ART but stayed below transplant donor controls. Across all time points, the repertoire was dominated by clones that expanded before ART.

The chain uses TRBV7-9 and TRBJ2-2, with 11 bases lining up with TRBD2. The sequencing used unsorted PBMCs, collected around 2.1 years before starting antiretroviral therapy. This TCR was recovered from a man between 25 and 39 years old with HIV. CDR3 sequence reads: CASSPAGLAATGELFF. The CDR3 DNA reads TGTGCCAGCAGCCCTGCGGGACTAGCGGCCACCGGGGAGCTGTTTTTT.